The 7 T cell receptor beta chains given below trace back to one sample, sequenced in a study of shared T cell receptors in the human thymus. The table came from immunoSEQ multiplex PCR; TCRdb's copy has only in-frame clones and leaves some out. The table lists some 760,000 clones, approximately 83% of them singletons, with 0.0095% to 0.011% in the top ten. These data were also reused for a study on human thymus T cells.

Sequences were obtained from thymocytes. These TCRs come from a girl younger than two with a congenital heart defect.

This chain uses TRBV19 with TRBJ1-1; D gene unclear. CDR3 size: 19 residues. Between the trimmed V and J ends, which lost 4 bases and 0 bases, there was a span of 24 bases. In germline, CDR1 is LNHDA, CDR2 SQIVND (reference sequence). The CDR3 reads CASSNHKALTEYMNTEAFF. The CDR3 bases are TGTGCCAGTAGTAACCACAAGGCCTTAACAGAGTATATGAACACTGAAGCTTTCTTT.

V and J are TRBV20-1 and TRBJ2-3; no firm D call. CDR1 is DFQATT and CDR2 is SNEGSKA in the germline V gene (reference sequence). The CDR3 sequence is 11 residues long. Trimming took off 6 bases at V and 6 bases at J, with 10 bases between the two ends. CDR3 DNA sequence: TGCAGTGCGAGCGAACGGGATACGCAGTATTTT. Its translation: CSASERDTQYF.

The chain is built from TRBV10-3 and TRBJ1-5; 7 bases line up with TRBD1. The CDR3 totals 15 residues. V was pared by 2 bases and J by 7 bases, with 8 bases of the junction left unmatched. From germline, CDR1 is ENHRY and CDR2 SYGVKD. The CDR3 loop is CAISEGDREYQPQHF. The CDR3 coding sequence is TGTGCCATCAGTGAGGGTGACAGGGAATACCAGCCCCAGCATTTT.

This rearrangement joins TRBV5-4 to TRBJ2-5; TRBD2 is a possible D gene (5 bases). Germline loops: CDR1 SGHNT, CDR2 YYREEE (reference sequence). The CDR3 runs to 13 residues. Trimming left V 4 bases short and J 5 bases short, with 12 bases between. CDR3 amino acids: CASSPGLEETQYF. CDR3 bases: TGTGCCAGCAGCCCCGGACTCGAGGAGACCCAGTACTTC.

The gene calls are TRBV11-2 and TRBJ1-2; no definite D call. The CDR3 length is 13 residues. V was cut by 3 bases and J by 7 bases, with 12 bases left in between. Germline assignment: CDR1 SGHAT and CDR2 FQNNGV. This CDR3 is CASSLLDGGGYTF. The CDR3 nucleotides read TGTGCCAGCAGCTTGTTGGACGGAGGTGGCTACACCTTC.

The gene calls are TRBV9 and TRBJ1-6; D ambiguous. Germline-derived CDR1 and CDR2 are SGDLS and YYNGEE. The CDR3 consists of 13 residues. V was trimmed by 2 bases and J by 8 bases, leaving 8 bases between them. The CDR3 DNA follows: TGTGCCAGCAGCGTCAGTGAAGATTCACCCCTCCACTTT. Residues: CASSVSEDSPLHF.

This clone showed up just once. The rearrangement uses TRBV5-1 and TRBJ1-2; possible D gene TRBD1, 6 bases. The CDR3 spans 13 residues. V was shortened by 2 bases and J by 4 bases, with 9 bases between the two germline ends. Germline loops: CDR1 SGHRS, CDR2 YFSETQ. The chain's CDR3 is CASSFRQAYGYTF. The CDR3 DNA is TGCGCCAGCAGCTTTCGACAGGCCTATGGCTACACCTTC.